This T cell receptor beta chain was found in a study of human T cells and chemical hapten exposure. The time point is: healthy volunteer bleed at 6 weeks. Unseparated into fractions, whole blood served as the source from which total RNA was extracted. TCRdb re-called the RACE reads with MiXCR, one entry per CDR3 protein. The top ten clones hold approximately 1.5% of a sample with approximately 79,000 distinct CDR3 sequences, roughly 8.7% of them seen once. Sample: whole blood. The receptor was isolated from a male donor in good health. Some clones in this sample may be carry-over from other donors' samples.

CDR3 in DNA: TGTGCCAGCAGCCAAACTAGGACAGGGAACTATGGCTACACCTTC. Translated, it gives CASSQTRTGNYGYTF. V gene TRBV14 combines with J gene TRBJ1-2; 8 nucleotides line up with TRBD1. This CDR3 region has 15 residues. Germline loops: CDR1 SGHDN, CDR2 FVKESK. V dropped 2 bases and J dropped 2; count of bases not matched to a gene: 4.